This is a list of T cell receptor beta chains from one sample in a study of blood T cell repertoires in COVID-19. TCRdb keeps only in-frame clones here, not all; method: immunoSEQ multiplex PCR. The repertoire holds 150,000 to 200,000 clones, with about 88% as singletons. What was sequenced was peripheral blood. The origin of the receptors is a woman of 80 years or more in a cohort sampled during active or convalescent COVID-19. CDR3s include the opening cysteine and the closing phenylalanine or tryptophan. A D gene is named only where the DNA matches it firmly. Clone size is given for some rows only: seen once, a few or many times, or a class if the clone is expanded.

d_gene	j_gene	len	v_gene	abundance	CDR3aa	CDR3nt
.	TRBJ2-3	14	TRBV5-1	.	CASSLKGDTDTQYF	TGCGCCAGCAGCCTAAAGGGGGACACAGATACGCAGTATTTT
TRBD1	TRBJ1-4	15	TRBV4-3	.	CASSDPGQGGEKLFF	TGCGCCAGCAGCGACCCGGGACAGGGGGGCGAAAAACTGTTTTTT
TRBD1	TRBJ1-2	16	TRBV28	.	CASATWDRGDLYGYTF	TGTGCCAGCGCAACCTGGGACAGGGGGGACCTCTATGGCTACACCTTC
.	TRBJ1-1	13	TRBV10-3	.	CAISGGRTDEAFF	TGTGCCATCAGTGGGGGGCGGACAGATGAAGCTTTCTTT
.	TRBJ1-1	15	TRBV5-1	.	CASSPDNAGFTEAFF	TGCGCCAGCAGCCCAGACAATGCGGGGTTCACTGAAGCTTTCTTT
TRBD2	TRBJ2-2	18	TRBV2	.	CASTELAGIPAYTGELFF	TGTGCCAGCACCGAACTAGCGGGGATCCCCGCATACACCGGGGAGCTGTTTTTT
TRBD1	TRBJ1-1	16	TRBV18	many	CASSPRSGQGFVLAFF	TGTGCCAGCTCACCAAGATCAGGACAGGGGTTTGTTTTAGCTTTCTTT
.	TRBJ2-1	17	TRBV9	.	CASSVVGGRGSYNEQFF	TGTGCCAGCAGCGTAGTCGGGGGGCGCGGCTCCTACAATGAGCAGTTCTTC
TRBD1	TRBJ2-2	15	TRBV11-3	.	CASNTGGANTGELFF	TGTGCCAGCAACACAGGGGGAGCGAACACCGGGGAGCTGTTTTTT
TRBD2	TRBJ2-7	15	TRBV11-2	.	CASSPTSGGLYEQYF	TGTGCCAGCAGCCCGACGTCGGGGGGGTTATACGAGCAGTACTTC
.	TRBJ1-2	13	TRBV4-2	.	CASSQRSGHGYTF	TGTGCCAGCAGCCAAAGGTCAGGCCATGGCTACACCTTC
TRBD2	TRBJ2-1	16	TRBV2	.	CASTREGPSSYNEQFF	TGTGCCAGCACCAGGGAGGGCCCTAGCTCCTACAATGAGCAGTTCTTC
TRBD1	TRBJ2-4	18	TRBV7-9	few	CASSPKAGQALAKNIQYF	TGTGCCAGCAGTCCAAAGGCGGGACAGGCACTAGCCAAAAACATTCAGTACTTC
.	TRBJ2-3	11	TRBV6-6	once	CASSATDTQYF	TGTGCCAGCTCCGCGACAGATACGCAGTATTTT
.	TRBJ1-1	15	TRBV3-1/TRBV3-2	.	CASSRITTGNTEAFF	TGTGCCAGCAGCCGAATTACTACAGGGAACACTGAAGCTTTCTTT
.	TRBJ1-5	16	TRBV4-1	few	CASSQFPTGSNQPQHF	TGCGCCAGCAGCCAATTCCCAACAGGGAGCAATCAGCCCCAGCATTTT
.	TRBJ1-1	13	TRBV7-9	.	CASSVDRNTEAFF	TGTGCCAGCAGCGTTGACAGGAACACTGAAGCTTTCTTT
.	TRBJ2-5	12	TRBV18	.	CASSLIRETQYF	TGTGCCAGCTCACTTATCAGAGAGACCCAGTACTTC
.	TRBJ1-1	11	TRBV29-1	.	CSVEDPGEAFF	TGCAGCGTTGAAGACCCGGGTGAAGCTTTCTTT
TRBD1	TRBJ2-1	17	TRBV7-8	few	CASSPTFRQGPYNEQFF	TGTGCCAGCAGCCCTACATTTCGACAGGGCCCGTACAATGAGCAGTTCTTC
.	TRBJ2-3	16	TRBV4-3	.	CASSQGLEGIPDTQYF	TGCGCCAGCAGCCAAGGCCTGGAGGGGATCCCAGATACGCAGTATTTT
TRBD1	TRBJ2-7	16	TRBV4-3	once	CASSQPYPETGQEQYF	TGCGCCAGCAGCCAACCGTACCCCGAGACAGGGCAAGAGCAGTACTTC
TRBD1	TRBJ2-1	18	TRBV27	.	CASSLSNFRGSSYNEQFF	TGTGCCAGCAGTTTATCCAACTTCAGGGGGTCGAGCTACAATGAGCAGTTCTTC
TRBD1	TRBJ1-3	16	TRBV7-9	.	CASSSPTGQERNTIYF	TGTGCCAGCAGCTCACCGACAGGACAGGAGAGAAACACCATATATTTT
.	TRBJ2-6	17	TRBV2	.	CASSDEQTFGGANVLTF	TGTGCCAGCAGTGATGAACAGACCTTCGGTGGGGCCAACGTCCTGACTTTC
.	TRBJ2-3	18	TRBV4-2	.	CASSQGAQSQEGTDTQYF	TGTGCCAGCAGCCAAGGTGCTCAGTCCCAGGAGGGCACAGATACGCAGTATTTT